This T cell receptor beta chain was found in a study of T cell responses to AZD1222 COVID-19 vaccine. This CDR3 contains 14 residues. Using immunoSEQ multiplex PCR, the repertoire was profiled, and TCRdb retains in-frame clones only, with some absent. The sample contains 160,000 or so clones, 85% to 95% of which appear only once. The specimen comprised peripheral blood, sampled on day 0 of AZD1222 vaccination. V is TRBV21-1 and J is TRBJ2-7; the table's D call of TRBD2 was not tested on the DNA. TRBV21-1 is reported as a pseudogene. This receptor was taken from an adult in good health. The CDR3 sequence is CASSKDRDFNEQYF. The CDR3 coding sequence is TGTGCCAGCAGCAAGGATCGGGATTTCAACGAGCAGTACTTC.